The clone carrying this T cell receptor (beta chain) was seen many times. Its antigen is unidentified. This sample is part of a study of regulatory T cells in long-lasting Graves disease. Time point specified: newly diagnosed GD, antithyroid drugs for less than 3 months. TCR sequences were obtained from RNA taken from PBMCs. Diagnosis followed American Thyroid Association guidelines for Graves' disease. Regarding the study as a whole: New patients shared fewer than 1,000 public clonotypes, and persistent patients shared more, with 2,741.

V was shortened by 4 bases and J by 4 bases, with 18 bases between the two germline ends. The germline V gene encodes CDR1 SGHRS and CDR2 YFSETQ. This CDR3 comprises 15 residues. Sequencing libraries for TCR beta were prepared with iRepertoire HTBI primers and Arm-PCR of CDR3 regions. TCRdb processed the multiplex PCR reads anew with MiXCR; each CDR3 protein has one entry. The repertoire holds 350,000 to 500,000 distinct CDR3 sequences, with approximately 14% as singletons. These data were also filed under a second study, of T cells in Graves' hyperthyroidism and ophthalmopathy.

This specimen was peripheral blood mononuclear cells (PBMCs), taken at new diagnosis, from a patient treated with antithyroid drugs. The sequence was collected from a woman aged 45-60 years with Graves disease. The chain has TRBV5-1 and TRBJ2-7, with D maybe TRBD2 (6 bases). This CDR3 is CASSKDRDSGYEQYF. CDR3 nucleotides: TGCGCCAGCAGCAAGGACCGGGACTCCGGATACGAGCAGTACTTC.